This T cell receptor (beta chain) is drawn from a study of T cells in localized non-small cell lung cancer. Germline V gene data show CDR1 as MNHEY and CDR2 as SVGAGI. The CDR3 runs 16 residues. V lost 0 bases to trimming and J lost 4 bases; unmatched junction nucleotides: 8. This clone has only a few counts. Antigen specificity is unknown. Findings and caveats of the study: Among the top 100 tumor clones, a median about 57 appeared in adjacent lung. Clonality of T cells reached its maximum in uninvolved adjacent lung, surpassing tumor.

Profiling relied on immunoSEQ multiplex PCR, and the TCRdb table lists in-frame clones only, not all of them. The sample holds about 40,000 clones, roughly 79% seen once. The sequences come from peripheral blood mononuclear cells, collected before any cancer treatment. The gene calls are TRBV6-5 and TRBJ2-7, with 8 bases that match TRBD1. The receptor was isolated from a male donor older than 55 with stage II lung adenocarcinoma. CDR3 residues: CASSYSFSRGLYEQYF. Written as DNA, the CDR3 is TGTGCCAGCAGTTACTCTTTTTCCAGGGGGCTTTACGAGCAGTACTTC.